The next 14 T cell receptor beta chains were all read from a single sample in a study of monozygotic twins with inflammatory bowel disease. Reprocessing the 5' RACE reads, TCRdb reports a single entry for every CDR3 protein and omits DNA. Recorded for this sample: roughly 160,000 distinct CDR3 sequences. Sequenced: blood. The receptors shown here come from a human donor with ulcerative colitis or Crohn's disease, or a healthy co-twin of an affected twin (not recorded which).

This chain uses TRBV7-8 with TRBJ1-4. The germline CDR1 and CDR2 sequences are SGHVS and FQNEAQ. The CDR3 is 15 amino acids. This CDR3 is CASSAPRTSNEKLFF. Full variable domain (missing parts from reference TRBV7-8 and TRBJ1-4): GAGVSQSPRYKVAKRGQDVALRCDPISGHVSLFWYQQALGQGPEFLTYFQNEAQLDKSGLPSDRFFAERPEGSVSTLKIQRTQQEDSAVYLCASSAPRTSNEKLFFGSGTQLSVL.

The chain links TRBV6-1 to TRBJ1-2; TCRdb gives TRBD1 as the D gene, but with no DNA this cannot be confirmed. CDR3 length: 14 amino acids. The germline V gene encodes CDR1 MNHNS and CDR2 SASEGT. This chain's CDR3 is CALSADRNHYGYTF.

This chain links TRBV7-8 with TRBJ1-2. CDR1 and CDR2 (germline): SGHVS, FQNEAQ. This CDR3 is built from 16 residues. CDR3 protein: CASSLRVPGVRNGYTF.

The chain has TRBV5-6 and TRBJ1-6. The germline gives CDR1 SGHDT, CDR2 YYEEEE. CDR3 length: 14 amino acids. CDR3 protein: CASSLGTTNSPLHF.

This chain connects TRBV9 to TRBJ2-5; TCRdb's D call of TRBD1 is untestable without DNA. Germline V CDR1 and CDR2: SGDLS, YYNGEE. This CDR3 comprises 14 residues. This chain's CDR3 is CASSGPGNRETQYF.

The chain has TRBV7-6 and TRBJ2-1; TCRdb returns TRBD1, unconfirmable since there is no DNA. Germline CDR1 and CDR2: SGHVS and FNYEAQ. The CDR3 totals 15 residues. CDR3 in amino acids: CASSLDRGSLNEQFF. Based on the CDR3 plus reference TRBV7-6 and TRBJ2-1, the full variable domain is GAGVSQSPRYKVTKRGQDVALRCDPISGHVSLYWYRQALGQGPEFLTYFNYEAQQDKSGLPNDRFSAERPEGSISTLTIQRTEQRDSAMYRCASSLDRGSLNEQFFGPGTRLTVL.

The CDR3 sequence: CSVRSSGEAKNIQYF. This chain uses TRBV29-1 with TRBJ2-4. In germline, CDR1 is SQVTM, CDR2 ANQGSEA. This CDR3 spans 15 amino acids.

The chain employs TRBV3-1 and TRBJ2-2; the TRBD1 assignment by TCRdb is unverifiable without DNA. Germline-derived CDR1 and CDR2 are LGHDT and YNNKEL (reference sequence). The CDR3 runs 16 residues. CDR3 sequence reads: CASSQGQGAIAGELFF.

The chain carries TRBV7-8 and TRBJ1-2; the TCRdb D gene call, TRBD1, has no DNA to confirm it. The CDR3 runs to 14 residues. The V gene's germline CDR1 is SGHVS and CDR2 FQNEAQ. The CDR3 reads CASSLTGSTYGYTF.

The chain joins TRBV7-2 to TRBJ1-4; TCRdb selects TRBD1, and the lack of DNA leaves this call unchecked. The length of the CDR3 is 17 residues. The germline CDR1 and CDR2 sequences are SGHTA and FQGNSA. The chain's CDR3 is CASSRGGGGPTNEKLFF.

This sequence joins TRBV29-1 and TRBJ2-5. The germline V gene has CDR1 SQVTM and CDR2 ANQGSEA. This CDR3 region has 13 residues. The CDR3: CSVEDPAVETQYF.

This chain's CDR3 is CASSLDVPRDGSYEQYF. J is TRBJ2-7 and V is TRBV5-1; TCRdb's D gene call, TRBD1, goes unchecked for lack of DNA. The germline gives CDR1 SGHRS, CDR2 YFSETQ. The CDR3 length is 17 residues. The whole variable domain, remainder taken from reference TRBV5-1 and TRBJ2-7, is KAGVTQTPRYLIKTRGQQVTLSCSPISGHRSVSWYQQTPGQGLQFLFEYFSETQRNKGNFPGRFSGRQFSNSRSEMNVSTLELGDSALYLCASSLDVPRDGSYEQYFGPGTRLTVT.

V and J are TRBV5-1 and TRBJ2-7; TCRdb lists TRBD2, though no DNA is available to test this call. The CDR3 spans 15 residues. The germline V gene encodes CDR1 SGHRS and CDR2 YFSETQ. The CDR3 protein is CASSSWTSGTYEQYF.

J is TRBJ2-2 and V is TRBV28; there is no DNA to check the TCRdb D call of TRBD2. CDR1 and CDR2 (germline): MDHEN, SYDVKM. This CDR3 spans 17 amino acids. The chain's CDR3 is CASSSWGLAGGPGELFF.